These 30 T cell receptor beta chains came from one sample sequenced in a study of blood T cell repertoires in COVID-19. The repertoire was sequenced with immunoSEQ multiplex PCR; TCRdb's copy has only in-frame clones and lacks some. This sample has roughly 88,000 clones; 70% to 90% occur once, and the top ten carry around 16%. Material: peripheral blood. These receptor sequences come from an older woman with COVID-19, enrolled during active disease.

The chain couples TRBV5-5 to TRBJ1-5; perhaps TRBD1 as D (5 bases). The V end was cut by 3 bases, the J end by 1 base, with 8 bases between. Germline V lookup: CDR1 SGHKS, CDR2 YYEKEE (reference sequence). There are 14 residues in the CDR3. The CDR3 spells CASSSDISNQPQHF. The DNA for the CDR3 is TGTGCCAGCAGCTCGGACATCAGCAATCAGCCCCAGCATTTT.

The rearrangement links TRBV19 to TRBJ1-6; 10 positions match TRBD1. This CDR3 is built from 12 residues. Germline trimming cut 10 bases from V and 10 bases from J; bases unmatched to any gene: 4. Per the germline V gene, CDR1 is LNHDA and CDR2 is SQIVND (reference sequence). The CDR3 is CATRTGGSPLHF. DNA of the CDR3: TGTGCCACCAGGACAGGGGGATCACCCCTCCACTTT.

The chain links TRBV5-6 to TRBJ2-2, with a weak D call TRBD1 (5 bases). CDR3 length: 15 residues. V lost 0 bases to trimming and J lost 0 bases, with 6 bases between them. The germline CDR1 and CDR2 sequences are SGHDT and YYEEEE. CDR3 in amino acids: CASSLGTSNTGELFF. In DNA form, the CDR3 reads TGTGCCAGCAGCTTGGGGACATCGAACACCGGGGAGCTGTTTTTT.

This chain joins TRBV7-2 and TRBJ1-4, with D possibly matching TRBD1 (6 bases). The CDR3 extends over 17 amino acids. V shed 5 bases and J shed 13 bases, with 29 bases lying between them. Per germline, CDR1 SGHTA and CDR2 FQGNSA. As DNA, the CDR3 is TGTGCCAGCAGCCCGACACTTTCGTCCGTGGGGGCGGGTGGACTGTTTTTT. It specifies CASSPTLSSVGAGGLFF. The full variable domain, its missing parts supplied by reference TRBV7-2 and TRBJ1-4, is GAGVSQSPSNKVTEKGKDVELRCDPISGHTALYWYRQSLGQGLEFLIYFQGNSAPDKSGLPSDRFSAERTGGSVSTLTIQRTQQEDSAVYLCASSPTLSSVGAGGLFFGSGTQLSVL.

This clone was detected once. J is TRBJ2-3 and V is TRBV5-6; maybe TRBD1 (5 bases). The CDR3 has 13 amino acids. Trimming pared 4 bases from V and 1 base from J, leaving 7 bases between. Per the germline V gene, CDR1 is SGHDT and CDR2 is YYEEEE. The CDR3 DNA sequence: TGTGCCAGCAGCACGACAGGCACAGATACGCAGTATTTT. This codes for CASSTTGTDTQYF.

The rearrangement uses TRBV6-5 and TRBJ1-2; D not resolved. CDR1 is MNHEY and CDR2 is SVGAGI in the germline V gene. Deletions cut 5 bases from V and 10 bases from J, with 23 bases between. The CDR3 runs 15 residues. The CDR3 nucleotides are TGTGCCAGCAGTCAAAGCCCCGACGTGGGAGGCCACTACACCTTC. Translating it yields CASSQSPDVGGHYTF.

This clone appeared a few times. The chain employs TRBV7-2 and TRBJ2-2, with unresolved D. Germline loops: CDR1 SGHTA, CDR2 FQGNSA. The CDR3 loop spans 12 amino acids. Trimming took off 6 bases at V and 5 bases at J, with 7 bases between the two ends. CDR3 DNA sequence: TGTGCCAGCAGATTTCAGACCGGGGAGCTGTTTTTT. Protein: CASRFQTGELFF.

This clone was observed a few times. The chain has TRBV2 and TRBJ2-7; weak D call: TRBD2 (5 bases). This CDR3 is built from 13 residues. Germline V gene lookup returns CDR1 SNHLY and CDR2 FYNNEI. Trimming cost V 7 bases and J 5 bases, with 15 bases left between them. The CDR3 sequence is CASNTGNRDEQYF. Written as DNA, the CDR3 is TGTGCCAGCAATACGGGGAACCGGGACGAGCAGTACTTC.

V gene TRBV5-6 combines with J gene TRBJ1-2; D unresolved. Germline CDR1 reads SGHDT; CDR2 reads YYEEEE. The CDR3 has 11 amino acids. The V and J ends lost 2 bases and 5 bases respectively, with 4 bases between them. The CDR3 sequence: CASSFQYGYTF. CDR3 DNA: TGTGCCAGCAGCTTCCAGTATGGCTACACCTTC.

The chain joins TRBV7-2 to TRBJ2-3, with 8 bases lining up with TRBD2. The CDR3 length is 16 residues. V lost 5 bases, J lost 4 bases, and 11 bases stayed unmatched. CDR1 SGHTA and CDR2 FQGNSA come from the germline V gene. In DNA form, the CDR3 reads TGTGCCAGCAGCCGGAGGCCGGGAGGGATTGCAGATACGCAGTATTTT. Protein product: CASSRRPGGIADTQYF.

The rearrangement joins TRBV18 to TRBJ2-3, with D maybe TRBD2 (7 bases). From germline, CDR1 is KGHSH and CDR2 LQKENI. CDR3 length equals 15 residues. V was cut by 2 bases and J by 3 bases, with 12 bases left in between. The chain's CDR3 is CASSPGGGLTDTQYF. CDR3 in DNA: TGTGCCAGCTCACCAGGCGGGGGCTTGACAGATACGCAGTATTTT.

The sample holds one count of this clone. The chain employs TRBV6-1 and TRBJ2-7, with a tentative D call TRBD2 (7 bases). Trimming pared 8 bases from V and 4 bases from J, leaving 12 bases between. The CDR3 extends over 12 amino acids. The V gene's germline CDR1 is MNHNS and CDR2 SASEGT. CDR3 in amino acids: CASGGAGYEQYF. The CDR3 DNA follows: TGTGCCAGCGGGGGGGCAGGATACGAGCAGTACTTC.

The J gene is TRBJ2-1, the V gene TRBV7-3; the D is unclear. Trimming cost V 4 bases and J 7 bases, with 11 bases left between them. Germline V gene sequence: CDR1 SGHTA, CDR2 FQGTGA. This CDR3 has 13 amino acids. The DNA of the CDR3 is TGTGCCAGCAGCTCGATCTACCAAAATGAGCAGTTCTTC. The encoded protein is CASSSIYQNEQFF.

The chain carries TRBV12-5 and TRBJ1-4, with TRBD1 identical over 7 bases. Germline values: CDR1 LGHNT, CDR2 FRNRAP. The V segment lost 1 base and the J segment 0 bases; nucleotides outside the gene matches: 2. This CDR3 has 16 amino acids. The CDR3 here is CASGLGQGATNEKLFF. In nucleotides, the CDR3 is TGTGCTAGTGGTTTGGGACAGGGTGCAACTAATGAAAAACTGTTTTTT. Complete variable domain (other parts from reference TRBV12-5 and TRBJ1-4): DARVTQTPRHKVTEMGQEVTMRCQPILGHNTVFWYRQTMMQGLELLAYFRNRAPLDDSGMPKDRFSAEMPDATLATLKIQPSEPRDSAVYFCASGLGQGATNEKLFFGSGTQLSVL.

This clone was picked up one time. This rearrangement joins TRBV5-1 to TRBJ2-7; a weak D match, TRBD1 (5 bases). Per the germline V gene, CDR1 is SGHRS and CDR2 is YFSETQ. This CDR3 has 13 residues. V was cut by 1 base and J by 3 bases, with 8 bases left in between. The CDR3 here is CASSLQGNYEQYF. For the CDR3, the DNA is TGCGCCAGCAGCTTGCAGGGAAACTACGAGCAGTACTTC.

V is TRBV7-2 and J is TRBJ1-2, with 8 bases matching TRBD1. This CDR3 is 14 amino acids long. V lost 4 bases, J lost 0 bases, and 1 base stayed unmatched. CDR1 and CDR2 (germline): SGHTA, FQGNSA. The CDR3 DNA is TGTGCCAGCAGCTCGGGACAGGCTAACTATGGCTACACCTTC. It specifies CASSSGQANYGYTF.

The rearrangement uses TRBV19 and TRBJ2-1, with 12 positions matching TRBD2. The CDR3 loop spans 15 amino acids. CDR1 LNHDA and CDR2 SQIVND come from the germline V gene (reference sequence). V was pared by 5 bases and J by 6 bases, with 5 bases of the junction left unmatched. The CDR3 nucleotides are TGTGCCAGTAGTGCTCTAGCGGGGGGGCTCAATGAGCAGTTCTTC. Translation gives CASSALAGGLNEQFF.

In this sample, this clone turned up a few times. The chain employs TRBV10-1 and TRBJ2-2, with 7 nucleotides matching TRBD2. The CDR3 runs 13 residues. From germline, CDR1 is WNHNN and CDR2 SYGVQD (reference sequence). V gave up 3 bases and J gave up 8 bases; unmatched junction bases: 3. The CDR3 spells CASSDRGDGELFF. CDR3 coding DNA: TGCGCCAGCAGTGACCGGGGGGATGGGGAGCTGTTTTTT.

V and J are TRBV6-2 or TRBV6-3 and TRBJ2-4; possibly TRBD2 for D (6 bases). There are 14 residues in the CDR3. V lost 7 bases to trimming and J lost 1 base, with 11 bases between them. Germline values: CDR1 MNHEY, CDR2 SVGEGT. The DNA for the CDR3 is TGTGCCAGCACTTATCGGGGGGCCAAAAACATTCAGTACTTC. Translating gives CASTYRGAKNIQYF.

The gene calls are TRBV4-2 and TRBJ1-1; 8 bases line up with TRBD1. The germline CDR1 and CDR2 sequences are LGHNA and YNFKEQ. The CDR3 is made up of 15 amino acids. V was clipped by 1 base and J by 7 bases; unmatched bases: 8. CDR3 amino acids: CASSQGQGDRGEAFF. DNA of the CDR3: TGTGCCAGCAGCCAAGGGCAGGGAGACAGGGGTGAAGCTTTCTTT.

CDR3 nucleotide sequence: TGTGCCAGCAGCCCCCGGACAGGCACAGATACGCAGTATTTT. This encodes CASSPRTGTDTQYF. This rearrangement joins TRBV9 to TRBJ2-3; a possible D gene is TRBD1 (6 bases). The CDR3 extends over 14 amino acids. The V gene lost 4 bases and the J gene lost 1 base, with 10 bases spanning the gap. Germline CDR1 SGDLS, CDR2 YYNGEE.

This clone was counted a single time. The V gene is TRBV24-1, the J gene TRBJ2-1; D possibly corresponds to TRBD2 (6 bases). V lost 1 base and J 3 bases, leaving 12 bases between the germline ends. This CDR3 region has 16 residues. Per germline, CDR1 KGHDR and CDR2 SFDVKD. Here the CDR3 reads CATSDFGGSNYNEQFF. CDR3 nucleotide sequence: TGTGCCACCAGTGATTTCGGGGGATCCAACTACAATGAGCAGTTCTTC.

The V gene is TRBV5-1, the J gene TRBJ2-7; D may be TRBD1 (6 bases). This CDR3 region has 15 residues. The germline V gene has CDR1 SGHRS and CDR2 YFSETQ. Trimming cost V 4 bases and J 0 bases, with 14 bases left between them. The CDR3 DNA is TGCGCCAGCAGCCCAGACAGGATCACCTCCTACGAGCAGTACTTC. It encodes CASSPDRITSYEQYF.

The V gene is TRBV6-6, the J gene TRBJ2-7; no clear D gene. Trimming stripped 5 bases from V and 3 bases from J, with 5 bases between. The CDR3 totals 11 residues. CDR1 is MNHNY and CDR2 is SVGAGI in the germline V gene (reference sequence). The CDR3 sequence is CASSPYYEQYF. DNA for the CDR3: TGTGCCAGCAGTCCTTACTACGAGCAGTACTTC.

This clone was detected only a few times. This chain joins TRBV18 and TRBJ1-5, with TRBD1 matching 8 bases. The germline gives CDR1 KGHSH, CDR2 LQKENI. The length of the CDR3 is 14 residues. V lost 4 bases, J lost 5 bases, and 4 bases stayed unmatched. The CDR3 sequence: CASSLTGGDQPQHF. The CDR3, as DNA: TGTGCCAGCTCACTTACAGGGGGGGATCAGCCCCAGCATTTT. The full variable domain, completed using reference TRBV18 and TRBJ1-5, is NAGVMQNPRHLVRRRGQEARLRCSPMKGHSHVYWYRQLPEEGLKFMVYLQKENIIDESGMPKERFSAEFPKEGPSILRIQQVVRGDSAAYFCASSLTGGDQPQHFGDGTRLSIL.

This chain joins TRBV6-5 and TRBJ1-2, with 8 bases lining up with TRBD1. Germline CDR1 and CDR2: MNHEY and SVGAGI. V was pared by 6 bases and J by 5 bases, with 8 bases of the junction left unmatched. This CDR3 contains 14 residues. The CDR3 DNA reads TGTGCCAGCAGCTCCGGGACAGGTGCTTATGGCTACACCTTC. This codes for CASSSGTGAYGYTF.

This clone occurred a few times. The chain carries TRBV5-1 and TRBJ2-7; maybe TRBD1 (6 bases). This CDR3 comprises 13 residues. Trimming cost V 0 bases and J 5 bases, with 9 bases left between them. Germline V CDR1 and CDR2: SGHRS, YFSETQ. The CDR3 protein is CASSLDRDHEQYF. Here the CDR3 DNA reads TGCGCCAGCAGCTTGGACAGGGACCACGAGCAGTACTTC.

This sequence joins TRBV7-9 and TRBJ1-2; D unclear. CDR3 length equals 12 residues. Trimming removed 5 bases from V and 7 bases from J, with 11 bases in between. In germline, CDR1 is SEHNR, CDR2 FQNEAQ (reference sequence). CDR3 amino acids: CASSPQSLGYTF. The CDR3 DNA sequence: TGTGCCAGCAGCCCCCAGTCTCTTGGCTACACCTTC. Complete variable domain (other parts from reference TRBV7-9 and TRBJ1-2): DTGVSQNPRHKITKRGQNVTFRCDPISEHNRLYWYRQTLGQGPEFLTYFQNEAQLEKSRLLSDRFSAERPKGSFSTLEIQRTEQGDSAMYLCASSPQSLGYTFGSGTRLTVV.

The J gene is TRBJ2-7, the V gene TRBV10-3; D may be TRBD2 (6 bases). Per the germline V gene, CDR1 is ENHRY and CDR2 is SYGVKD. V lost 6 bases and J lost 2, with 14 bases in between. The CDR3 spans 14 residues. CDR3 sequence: CAISAGTVTYEQYF. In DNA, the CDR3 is TGTGCCATCAGCGCCGGGACTGTAACCTACGAGCAGTACTTC.

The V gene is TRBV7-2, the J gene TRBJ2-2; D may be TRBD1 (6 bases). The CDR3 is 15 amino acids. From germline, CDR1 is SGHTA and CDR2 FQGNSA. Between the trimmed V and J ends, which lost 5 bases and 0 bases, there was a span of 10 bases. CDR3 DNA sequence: TGTGCCAGCAGCCCGGGACACACGAACACCGGGGAGCTGTTTTTT. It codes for CASSPGHTNTGELFF.